Listed below are T cell receptor beta chains from one sample, sequenced in a study of blood T cell repertoires in COVID-19. Assay: immunoSEQ multiplex PCR; the TCRdb copy retains only in-frame clones and omits some. The repertoire has around 150,000 clones, around 83% of them found once; the top ten carry under 10%. The source material was peripheral blood. The receptor source for this set is a young man with COVID-19, enrolled during active disease. Both conserved end residues are part of each CDR3. A D gene is named only where the DNA matches it firmly. Clone size is shown for a subset of rows, as once, few, many or a class of expanded clone.

TRBJ2-3 NA TRBV11-2 NA CASSGGLSTSTDTQYF TGTGCCAGCAGCGGTGGACTTTCTACTAGCACAGATACGCAGTATTTT
TRBJ2-7 NA TRBV6-5 NA CASSYSRSTYEQYF TGTGCCAGCAGTTACTCGAGAAGTACCTACGAGCAGTACTTC
TRBJ2-1 once TRBV7-2 NA CASLRTGYNEQFF TGTGCCAGCCTGAGGACGGGGTACAATGAGCAGTTCTTC
TRBJ1-5 NA TRBV10-3 NA CAITTGLGQPQHF TGTGCCATCACTACAGGGTTGGGTCAGCCCCAGCATTTT
TRBJ1-2 NA TRBV7-9 TRBD1 CASSPTGGGFGGYGYTF TGTGCCAGCAGCCCGACAGGGGGCGGTTTCGGTGGCTATGGCTACACCTTC
TRBJ1-2 many TRBV6-4 TRBD1 CASSSYNLLRDRGASYTF TGTGCCAGCAGCTCGTATAATTTACTCCGGGACAGGGGGGCTAGCTACACCTTC
TRBJ1-5 NA TRBV6-2/TRBV6-3 NA CASSSRLISNQPQHF TGTGCCAGCAGTTCGAGACTAATTAGCAATCAGCCCCAGCATTTT
TRBJ1-1 few TRBV29-1 NA CSAGLMNTEAFF TGCAGCGCTGGACTCATGAACACTGAAGCTTTCTTT
TRBJ1-2 NA TRBV18 TRBD1 CASSPGARTGRYGYTF TGTGCCAGCTCACCCGGGGCCCGGACAGGGCGCTATGGCTACACCTTC
TRBJ2-3 NA TRBV4-1 TRBD1 CASSQVGQGDSDTQYF TGCGCCAGCAGCCAAGTAGGACAGGGCGATTCGGATACGCAGTATTTT
TRBJ1-1 NA TRBV19 NA CASRDTGLSEAFF TGTGCCAGTAGGGATACAGGGCTTTCTGAAGCTTTCTTT
TRBJ2-5 NA TRBV11-3 NA CASSTGEVETQYF TGTGCCAGCAGTACGGGAGAGGTGGAGACCCAGTACTTC
TRBJ2-3 NA TRBV7-9 NA CASSWDFTDTQYF TGTGCCAGCAGCTGGGACTTCACAGATACGCAGTATTTT
TRBJ2-5 NA TRBV28 NA CASSFPRQAQYF TGTGCCAGCAGTTTTCCCCGTCAGGCCCAGTACTTC
TRBJ1-6 NA TRBV3-1/TRBV3-2 TRBD1 CASSQGPGTGNSPLHF TGTGCCAGCAGCCAAGGCCCCGGGACAGGCAACTCACCCCTCCACTTT
TRBJ2-2 NA TRBV3-1/TRBV3-2 TRBD1 CASSQGQGTGGELFF TGTGCCAGCAGCCAAGGTCAAGGGACAGGCGGGGAGCTGTTTTTT
TRBJ2-5 NA TRBV9 NA CASSVGTGRGGLETQYF TGTGCCAGCAGCGTAGGAACAGGGAGAGGTGGGTTAGAGACCCAGTACTTC
TRBJ1-5 NA TRBV28 TRBD1 CASQPEGQGNQPQHF TGTGCCAGCCAACCAGAGGGACAGGGAAATCAGCCCCAGCATTTT
TRBJ2-6 once TRBV24-1 NA CAILSPGANVLTF TGTGCCATCCTGTCTCCCGGGGCCAACGTCCTGACTTTC
TRBJ2-7 NA TRBV6-5 NA CASRRKQADEQYF TGTGCCAGCAGAAGAAAGCAGGCTGACGAGCAGTACTTC
TRBJ1-1 NA TRBV12-5 NA CASGFQGSNTEAFF TGTGCTAGTGGTTTCCAGGGGTCTAACACTGAAGCTTTCTTT
TRBJ1-2 NA TRBV7-6 NA CASSLATVRGNYGYTF TGTGCCAGCAGCTTAGCTACGGTACGGGGTAACTATGGCTACACCTTC
TRBJ2-7 NA TRBV11-2 NA CASSRASDSYEQYF TGTGCCAGCAGCCGAGCTAGCGACTCCTACGAGCAGTACTTC
TRBJ2-1 NA TRBV11-2 NA CASSLNSPVYNEQFF TGTGCCAGCAGCTTAAACAGTCCAGTCTACAATGAGCAGTTCTTC
TRBJ2-5 NA TRBV7-6 NA CASSLVQETQYF TGTGCCAGCAGCTTGGTGCAGGAGACCCAGTACTTC
TRBJ1-5 NA TRBV28 TRBD1 CASGQGRVYSNQPQHF TGTGCCAGCGGACAGGGGAGAGTATACAGCAATCAGCCCCAGCATTTT
TRBJ2-7 NA TRBV10-1 TRBD2 CASSATSGRAAHEQYF TGCGCCAGCAGTGCGACTAGCGGGAGGGCCGCGCACGAGCAGTACTTC
TRBJ1-5 NA TRBV7-8 NA CASSLIRRRGRRNQPQHF TGTGCCAGCAGCTTAATTCGGCGGAGGGGACGACGCAATCAGCCCCAGCATTTT
TRBJ1-1 NA TRBV4-2 NA CASSIPGGNTEAFF TGTGCCAGCAGCATACCCGGGGGTAACACTGAAGCTTTCTTT
TRBJ2-3 few TRBV6-4 TRBD1 CASSPGTGADTQYF TGTGCCAGCAGCCCAGGGACAGGGGCAGATACGCAGTATTTT
TRBJ1-2 NA TRBV21-1 NA CASSNGGRVGNYGYTF TGTGCCAGCAGCAATGGGGGCAGGGTAGGGAACTATGGCTACACCTTC
TRBJ2-5 NA TRBV28 TRBD2 CASKPAGAGETQYF TGTGCCAGCAAGCCAGCGGGAGCTGGAGAGACCCAGTACTTC
TRBJ1-6 few TRBV3-1/TRBV3-2 NA CASSQARAGDSPLHF TGTGCCAGCAGCCAAGCCAGGGCAGGGGATTCACCCCTCCACTTT
TRBJ1-2 NA TRBV11-2 TRBD1 CASSWDRVEGLGYTF TGTGCCAGCAGCTGGGACAGGGTGGAGGGCCTAGGCTACACCTTC
TRBJ2-2 few TRBV2 NA CASSENRFAGELFF TGTGCCAGCAGTGAAAACAGATTTGCCGGGGAGCTGTTTTTT
TRBJ1-2 NA TRBV7-9 NA CASSLEGGGYTF TGTGCCAGCAGCTTAGAAGGGGGTGGCTACACCTTC
TRBJ1-1 NA TRBV7-2 NA CASSSEGTFTGTEAFF TGTGCCAGCAGTTCAGAGGGGACTTTCACGGGGACTGAAGCTTTCTTT
TRBJ2-1 NA TRBV10-3 TRBD1 CAIRTGTETYNEQFF TGTGCCATCAGGACCGGGACAGAGACCTACAATGAGCAGTTCTTC
TRBJ2-1 NA TRBV4-3 TRBD2 CASSQGFQRGFGEQFF TGCGCCAGCAGCCAAGGTTTCCAGCGGGGCTTTGGGGAGCAGTTCTTC
TRBJ1-6 NA TRBV7-2 NA CASSGISRFSAYNSPLHF TGTGCCAGCAGCGGCATCTCTCGGTTCAGCGCCTATAATTCACCCCTCCACTTT
TRBJ2-1 NA TRBV3-1/TRBV3-2 TRBD1 CASRDSDRGPEQFF TGTGCCAGCAGAGATTCGGACAGGGGACCTGAGCAGTTCTTC
TRBJ1-5 NA TRBV20-1 TRBD1 CSAPSTGSSHF TGCAGTGCACCATCGACAGGGTCCTCGCATTTT
TRBJ2-3 NA TRBV12-5 NA CASGLEGGGATQYF TGTGCTAGTGGTTTGGAGGGAGGGGGGGCTACGCAGTATTTT
TRBJ2-5 once TRBV2 NA CASSDRSERETQYF TGTGCCAGCAGTGACCGTAGCGAAAGGGAGACCCAGTACTTC
TRBJ2-3 NA TRBV24-1 NA CATSGGTRGTDTQYF TGTGCCACCAGTGGCGGGACCCGCGGCACAGATACGCAGTATTTT
TRBJ2-1 NA TRBV7-9 NA CASTPAASGRNEQFF TGTGCCAGCACCCCGGCCGCGAGCGGTAGGAATGAGCAGTTCTTC
TRBJ2-5 NA TRBV11-2 TRBD2 CASSFYGTSGRAETQYF TGTGCCAGCAGCTTCTATGGAACTAGCGGGAGGGCGGAGACCCAGTACTTC
TRBJ1-5 NA TRBV10-3 TRBD1 CAIRETGQADQPQHF TGTGCCATCAGGGAAACGGGACAGGCTGATCAGCCCCAGCATTTT